This T cell receptor (beta chain) was sequenced during a study of blood T cell repertoires in COVID-19. Study details: Donors in the United States, Italy and Spain gave samples during acute or convalescent COVID-19.

V was clipped by 5 bases and J by 0 bases; unmatched bases: 5. This CDR3 has 15 residues. The V gene's germline CDR1 is LNHDA and CDR2 SQIVND (reference sequence). Authors' methods: Amplification of reference gene primers provided the estimated nucleated cell counts. Some clones are missing from TCRdb's copy, which holds only in-frame ones; the method was immunoSEQ multiplex PCR. D and trimming were read from the DNA, whereas the V and J calls and clone size are those reported in that table. The sample consists of around 380,000 clones, 70% to 85% of them appearing once. The chain links TRBV19 to TRBJ2-7; 9 bases map to TRBD1. The TCR was taken from a human donor with acute or convalescent COVID-19. The donor label of this sample is uncertain. The specimen sequenced was peripheral blood. In nucleotides, the CDR3 is TGTGCCAGTAGTGTGGGACAGGGACCCTCCTACGAGCAGTACTTC. Translation: CASSVGQGPSYEQYF.